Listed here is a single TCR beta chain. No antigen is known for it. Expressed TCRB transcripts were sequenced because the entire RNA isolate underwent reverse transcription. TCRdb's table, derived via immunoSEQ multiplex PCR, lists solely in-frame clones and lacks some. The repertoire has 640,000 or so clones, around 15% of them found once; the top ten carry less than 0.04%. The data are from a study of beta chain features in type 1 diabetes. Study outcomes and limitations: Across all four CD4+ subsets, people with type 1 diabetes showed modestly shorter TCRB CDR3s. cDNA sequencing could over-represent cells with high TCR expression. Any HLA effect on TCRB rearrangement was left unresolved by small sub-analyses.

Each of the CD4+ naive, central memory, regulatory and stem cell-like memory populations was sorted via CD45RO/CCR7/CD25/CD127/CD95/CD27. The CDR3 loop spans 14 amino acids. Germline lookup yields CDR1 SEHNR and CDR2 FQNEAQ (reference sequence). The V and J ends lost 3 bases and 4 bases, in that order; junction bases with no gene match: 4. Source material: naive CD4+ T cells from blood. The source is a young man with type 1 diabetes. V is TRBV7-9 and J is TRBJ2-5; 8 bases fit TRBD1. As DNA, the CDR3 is TGTGCCAGCAGCTTCACCGGGACAGGAGAGACCCAGTACTTC. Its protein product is CASSFTGTGETQYF. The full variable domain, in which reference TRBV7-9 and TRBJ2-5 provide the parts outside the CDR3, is DTGVSQNPRHKITKRGQNVTFRCDPISEHNRLYWYRQTLGQGPEFLTYFQNEAQLEKSRLLSDRFSAERPKGSFSTLEIQRTEQGDSAMYLCASSFTGTGETQYFGPGTRLLVL.